One and the same sample provided the 22 T cell receptor beta chains below, sequenced in a study of cytomegalovirus exposure and HLA in healthy donors (TCRdb year 2017). Library generation was performed with the immunoSEQ multiplex PCR assay. The multiplex PCR relied on a mix of 60 forward primers for TCR Vbeta segments and 13 reverse primers for TCR Jbeta segments. The source is immuneACCESS, and TCRdb retained only in-frame sequences with V and J called. Part of the clones is not carried over; for the studies checked, unresolved V genes explain less than half of this, and the remainder is unexplained. This sample has 150,000 to 200,000 clones in its table, and around 80% of those were observed once. About 1.8% of the sample belongs to the ten largest clones. Sequencing used PBMCs. Receptor source: a man aged 18 to 35 in good health and CMV-seronegative.

Comments on this clone: At one end, the junction sequence differs from germline, possibly due to a read error. J is TRBJ2-5 and V is TRBV7-7, with D possibly TRBD2 on 6 matching bases. This CDR3 spans 15 amino acids. CDR1 is SSHAT, CDR2 FNYEAQ, per germline (reference sequence). The chain's CDR3 is CASSLGEASLETQYF. In DNA form, the CDR3 reads TGTGCTAGCAGCTTAGGGGAGGCTAGCCTAGAGACCCAGTACTTC.

The genes are TRBV9 and TRBJ2-3; D is undetermined. V gave up 6 bases and J gave up 6 bases, with 17 bases separating them. Per the germline V gene, CDR1 is SGDLS and CDR2 is YYNGEE. The CDR3 totals 14 residues. For the CDR3, the DNA is TGTGCCAGCACCAGATCCGCCAACGGGGATACGCAGTATTTT. Translation gives CASTRSANGDTQYF.

The gene calls are TRBV4-1 and TRBJ2-3, with 12 bases fitting TRBD2. CDR3 length: 16 amino acids. The germline V gene encodes CDR1 MGHRA and CDR2 YSYEKL. J was trimmed by 5 bases and V by 6 bases; bases with no gene match: 9. CDR3 sequence (DNA): TGCGCCAGCAGGCGCCTAGCGGGGGGGCCTGGAGATACGCAGTATTTT. Residues: CASRRLAGGPGDTQYF.

The chain combines TRBV30 with TRBJ2-7; tentatively, D is TRBD1 (8 bases). Germline lookup yields CDR1 GTSNPN and CDR2 SVGIG (reference sequence). CDR3 length equals 14 residues. V gave up 3 bases and J gave up 7 bases, with 19 bases separating them. The CDR3 sequence: CAWSGFTGGGEQYF. The CDR3, as DNA: TGTGCCTGGAGCGGCTTTACAGGGGGAGGGGAGCAGTACTTC.

The rearrangement uses TRBV13 and TRBJ2-3; 9 nucleotides line up with TRBD2. The germline V gene has CDR1 PRHDT and CDR2 FYEKMQ (reference sequence). This CDR3 region has 14 residues. Trimming took 6 bases from V and 6 from J; bases not matched to a gene: 7. CDR3 loop: CASRKAGGPDTQYF. The CDR3 DNA reads as TGTGCCAGCAGGAAAGCGGGGGGCCCCGATACGCAGTATTTT.

This chain joins TRBV5-1 and TRBJ1-1; D not resolved. CDR3 length: 12 amino acids. The V and J ends lost 6 bases and 1 base respectively, with 7 bases between them. Germline V gene data show CDR1 as SGHRS and CDR2 as YFSETQ. CDR3 DNA sequence: TGCGCCAGCAAAGAGAAGAACACTGAAGCTTTCTTT. As protein: CASKEKNTEAFF. The complete variable domain, with remaining parts taken from reference TRBV5-1 and TRBJ1-1, reads KAGVTQTPRYLIKTRGQQVTLSCSPISGHRSVSWYQQTPGQGLQFLFEYFSETQRNKGNFPGRFSGRQFSNSRSEMNVSTLELGDSALYLCASKEKNTEAFFGQGTRLTVV.

The rearrangement links TRBV5-1 to TRBJ2-1; the match to TRBD2 covers 12 bases. The CDR3 has 15 residues. Germline lookup yields CDR1 SGHRS and CDR2 YFSETQ. V dropped 7 bases and J dropped 4; count of bases not matched to a gene: 6. CDR3 coding DNA: TGCGCCAGCCAACTAGCGGGGGGCCAGTACAATGAGCAGTTCTTC. Amino acid sequence: CASQLAGGQYNEQFF.

The chain has TRBV6-5 and TRBJ2-7, with TRBD1 matching 9 bases. The CDR3 is made up of 15 amino acids. The germline V gene encodes CDR1 MNHEY and CDR2 SVGAGI. Trimming cost V 6 bases and J 2 bases; bases outside gene matches: 8. The CDR3 is CASSAGTGRAYEQYF. In nucleotides, the CDR3 is TGTGCCAGCAGCGCAGGGACAGGGCGGGCCTACGAGCAGTACTTC.

The rearrangement links TRBV30 to TRBJ2-1, with D possibly being TRBD2 (6 bases). The CDR3 spans 15 residues. Germline-derived CDR1 and CDR2 are GTSNPN and SVGIG (reference sequence). Deletions cut 2 bases from V and 7 bases from J, with 18 bases between. In nucleotides, the CDR3 is TGTGCCTGGAGTCCCTCTAGCGAGCTGGGAAATGAGCAGTTCTTC. Protein: CAWSPSSELGNEQFF.

This sequence joins TRBV6-5 and TRBJ2-3, with TRBD2 identical over 10 bases. The CDR3 has 15 amino acids. Germline trimming cut 6 bases from V and 4 bases from J; bases unmatched to any gene: 7. The germline gives CDR1 MNHEY, CDR2 SVGAGI. This chain's CDR3 is CASRDSGGASDTQYF. The CDR3 coding sequence is TGTGCCAGCAGGGACAGCGGGGGGGCCTCAGATACGCAGTATTTT.

The chain carries TRBV15 and TRBJ2-7; 8 bases are shared with TRBD1. Trimming removed 4 bases from V and 1 base from J; junction bases left unmatched: 3. Germline CDR1 LNHNV, CDR2 YYDKDF (reference sequence). CDR3 size: 14 residues. In nucleotides, the CDR3 is TGTGCCACCAGCAAGGGACAGGTGTCCTACGAGCAGTACTTC. The encoded protein is CATSKGQVSYEQYF.

This clone was observed a handful of times. The chain has TRBV5-1 and TRBJ2-7, with 14 bases matching TRBD2. Trimming took 3 bases from V and 3 from J; bases not matched to a gene: 2. CDR3 length: 15 amino acids. CDR1 SGHRS and CDR2 YFSETQ come from the germline V gene. The CDR3 DNA follows: TGCGCCAGCAGCTCTGGACTAGCGGGGGGCTACGAGCAGTACTTC. Its protein product is CASSSGLAGGYEQYF. Together with reference TRBV5-1 and TRBJ2-7, the CDR3 gives the full variable domain: KAGVTQTPRYLIKTRGQQVTLSCSPISGHRSVSWYQQTPGQGLQFLFEYFSETQRNKGNFPGRFSGRQFSNSRSEMNVSTLELGDSALYLCASSSGLAGGYEQYFGPGTRLTVT.

This chain links TRBV15 with TRBJ1-3; 8 nucleotides match TRBD1. Germline V lookup: CDR1 LNHNV, CDR2 YYDKDF (reference sequence). Unmatched junction bases numbered 4, after V lost 6 bases and J lost 3 bases. The CDR3 has 14 residues. CDR3 in amino acids: CATRTDRGGNTIYF. Here the CDR3 DNA reads TGTGCCACCAGGACAGACAGGGGTGGAAACACCATATATTTT.

The rearrangement joins TRBV5-1 to TRBJ2-2; 11 bases align to TRBD2. V gave up 6 bases and J gave up 5 bases; unmatched junction bases: 12. Germline V CDR1 and CDR2: SGHRS, YFSETQ. CDR3 length: 17 amino acids. This CDR3 is CASTLSGGADFTGELFF. CDR3 in DNA: TGCGCCAGCACCCTTAGCGGGGGGGCCGACTTTACCGGGGAGCTGTTTTTT.

The chain links TRBV10-1 to TRBJ2-1; 7 bases line up with TRBD2. Looked up from germline, CDR1 is WNHNN and CDR2 is SYGVQD (reference sequence). V lost 2 bases to trimming and J lost 4 bases; unmatched junction nucleotides: 8. The CDR3 loop spans 16 amino acids. The DNA for the CDR3 is TGCGCCAGCAGTGAGATCGCTAGCGGACCTTACAATGAGCAGTTCTTC. Translated: CASSEIASGPYNEQFF.

In this sample, this clone turned up a few times. This sequence joins TRBV7-6 and TRBJ2-5; no definite D call. Germline loops: CDR1 SGHVS, CDR2 FNYEAQ. The CDR3 spans 14 residues. Between the trimmed V and J ends, which lost 2 bases and 4 bases, there was a span of 11 bases. The CDR3 spells CASSLIEWAETQYF. As DNA, the CDR3 is TGTGCCAGCAGCTTAATAGAGTGGGCAGAGACCCAGTACTTC.

The chain joins TRBV5-4 to TRBJ1-6; weak D call: TRBD1 (6 bases). Germline assignment: CDR1 SGHNT and CDR2 YYREEE (reference sequence). V lost 3 bases to trimming and J lost 8 bases, with 9 bases between them. The length of the CDR3 is 13 residues. This CDR3 is CASSSGADSPLHF. The CDR3 DNA follows: TGTGCCAGCAGCTCAGGGGCTGATTCACCCCTCCACTTT.

This sequence joins TRBV9 and TRBJ1-2, with D possibly TRBD1 on 6 matching bases. Trimming removed 0 bases at V and 4 bases at J, with 10 bases between. The CDR3 covers 14 residues. The germline CDR1 and CDR2 sequences are SGDLS and YYNGEE. The chain's CDR3 is CASSVDRAGYGYTF. In nucleotides, the CDR3 is TGTGCCAGCAGCGTAGACAGGGCGGGCTATGGCTACACCTTC.

The rearrangement uses TRBV7-3 and TRBJ2-2, with 8 bases fitting TRBD2. J lost 2 bases, V lost 6 bases, and 11 bases had no gene match. Germline values: CDR1 SGHTA, CDR2 FQGTGA. This CDR3 has 17 amino acids. The CDR3 DNA follows: TGTGCCAGCAGTTCTCCGGGGGGACTAGTCAACACCGGGGAGCTGTTTTTT. This translates into CASSSPGGLVNTGELFF.

This sequence joins TRBV23-1 and TRBJ1-5; D is perhaps TRBD1 (6 bases). TRBV23-1 is noted as an ORF with a role that remains uncertain. The V and J ends lost 1 base and 2 bases respectively, with 15 bases between them. This CDR3 is 17 amino acids long. The CDR3 nucleotides read TGCGCCAGCAGTCAATTGCAGGGGTGGGGCGGCAATCAGCCCCAGCATTTT. Residues: CASSQLQGWGGNQPQHF.

CDR3 residues: CASSLVGLAGGLNTGELFF. In nucleotides, the CDR3 is TGCGCCAGCAGCTTGGTGGGACTAGCGGGGGGCCTAAACACCGGGGAGCTGTTTTTT. J is TRBJ2-2 and V is TRBV5-1; 15 bases are a match to TRBD2. The CDR3 extends over 19 amino acids. Germline trimming cut 0 bases from V and 2 bases from J; bases unmatched to any gene: 5. The germline gives CDR1 SGHRS, CDR2 YFSETQ.

This chain uses TRBV7-9 with TRBJ2-7; maybe TRBD2 (6 bases). The germline V gene encodes CDR1 SEHNR and CDR2 FQNEAQ (reference sequence). V was pared by 6 bases and J by 2 bases, with 11 bases between. The CDR3 totals 13 residues. CDR3 sequence (DNA): TGTGCCAGCAGTGGGACTTCCCCCTACGAGCAGTACTTC. This gives the protein CASSGTSPYEQYF.